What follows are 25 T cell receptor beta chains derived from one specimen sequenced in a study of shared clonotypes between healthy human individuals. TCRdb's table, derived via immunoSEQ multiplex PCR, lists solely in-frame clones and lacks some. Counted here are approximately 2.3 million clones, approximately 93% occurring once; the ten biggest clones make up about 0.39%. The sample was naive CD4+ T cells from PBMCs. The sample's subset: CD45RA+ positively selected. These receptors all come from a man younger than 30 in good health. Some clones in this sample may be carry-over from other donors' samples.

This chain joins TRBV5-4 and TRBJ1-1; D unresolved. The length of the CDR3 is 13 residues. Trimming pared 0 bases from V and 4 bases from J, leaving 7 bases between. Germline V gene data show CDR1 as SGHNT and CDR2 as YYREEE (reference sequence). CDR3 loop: CASSLAFPTEAFF. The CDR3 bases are TGTGCCAGCAGCTTGGCCTTTCCCACTGAAGCTTTCTTT.

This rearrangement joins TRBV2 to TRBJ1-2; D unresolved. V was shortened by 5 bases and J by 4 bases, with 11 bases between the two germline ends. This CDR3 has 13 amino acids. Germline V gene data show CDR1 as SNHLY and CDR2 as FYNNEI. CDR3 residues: CASSSDGPYGYTF. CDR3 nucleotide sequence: TGTGCCAGCAGTTCGGACGGACCCTATGGCTACACCTTC.

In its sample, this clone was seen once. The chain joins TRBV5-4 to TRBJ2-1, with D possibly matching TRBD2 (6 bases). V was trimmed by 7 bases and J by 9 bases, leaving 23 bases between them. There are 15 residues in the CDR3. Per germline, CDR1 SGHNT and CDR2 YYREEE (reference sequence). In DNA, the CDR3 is TGTGCCAGCTCAACGGGAGCCAACCTTAATAGTGAGCAGTTCTTC. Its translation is CASSTGANLNSEQFF.

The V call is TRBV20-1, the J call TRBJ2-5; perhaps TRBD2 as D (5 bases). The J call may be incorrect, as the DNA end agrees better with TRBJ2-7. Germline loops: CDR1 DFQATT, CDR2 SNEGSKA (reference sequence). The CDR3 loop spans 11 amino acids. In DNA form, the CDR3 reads TGCAGTGCCCCACGAGGGATCGAGCAGTACTTC. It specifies CSAPRGIEQYF.

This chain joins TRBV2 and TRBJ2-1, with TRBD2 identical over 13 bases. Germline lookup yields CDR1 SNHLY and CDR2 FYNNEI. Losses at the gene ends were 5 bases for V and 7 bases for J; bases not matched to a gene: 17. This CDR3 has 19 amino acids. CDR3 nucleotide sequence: TGTGCCAGCAGTAAACCCGACAGGACTAGCGGGAGCTCCAAGAATGAGCAGTTCTTC. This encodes CASSKPDRTSGSSKNEQFF.

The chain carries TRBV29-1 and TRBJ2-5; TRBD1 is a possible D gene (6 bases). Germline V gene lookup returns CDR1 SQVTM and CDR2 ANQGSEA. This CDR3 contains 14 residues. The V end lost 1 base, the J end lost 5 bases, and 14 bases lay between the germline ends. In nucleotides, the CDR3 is TGCAGCGTTGAAGTGTTAGAGAGGGGGGAGACCCAGTACTTC. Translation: CSVEVLERGETQYF.

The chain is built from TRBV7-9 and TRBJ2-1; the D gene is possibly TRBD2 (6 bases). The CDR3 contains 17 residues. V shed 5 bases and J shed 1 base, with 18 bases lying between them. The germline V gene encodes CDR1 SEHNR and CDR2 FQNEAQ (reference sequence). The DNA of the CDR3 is TGTGCCAGCAGCGCAGCAGTCGGAGGGGTATCCTACAATGAGCAGTTCTTC. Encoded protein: CASSAAVGGVSYNEQFF.

In DNA form, the CDR3 reads TGCAGCGCCAGGCTAGCGGGAGCCCGAGAGACCCAGTACTTC. Translating it yields CSARLAGARETQYF. This chain joins TRBV29-1 and TRBJ2-5, with 10 bases identical to TRBD2. Unmatched junction bases numbered 9, after V lost 7 bases and J lost 4 bases. Germline lookup yields CDR1 SQVTM and CDR2 ANQGSEA. This CDR3 contains 14 residues.

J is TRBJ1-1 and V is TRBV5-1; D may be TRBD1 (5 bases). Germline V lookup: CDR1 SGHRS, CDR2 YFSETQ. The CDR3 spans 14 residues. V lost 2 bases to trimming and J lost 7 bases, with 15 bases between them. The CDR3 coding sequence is TGCGCCAGCAGCTTTTCCTGGGGGTCTGGTGAAGCTTTCTTT. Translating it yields CASSFSWGSGEAFF.

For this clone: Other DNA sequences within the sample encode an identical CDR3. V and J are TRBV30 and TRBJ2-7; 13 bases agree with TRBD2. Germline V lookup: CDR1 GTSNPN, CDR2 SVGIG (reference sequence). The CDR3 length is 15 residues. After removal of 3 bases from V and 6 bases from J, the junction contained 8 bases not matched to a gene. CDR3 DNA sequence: TGTGCCTGGAGGCCCCCGGGACTAGCGGGACCCGAGCAGTACTTC. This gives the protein CAWRPPGLAGPEQYF.

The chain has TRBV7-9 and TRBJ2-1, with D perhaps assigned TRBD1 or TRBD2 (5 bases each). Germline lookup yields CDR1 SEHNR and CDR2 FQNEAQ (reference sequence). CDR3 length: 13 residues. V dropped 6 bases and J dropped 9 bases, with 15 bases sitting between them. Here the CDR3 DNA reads TGTGCCAGCAGTCCCATGGGGGTCTCTGAGCAGTTCTTC. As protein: CASSPMGVSEQFF.

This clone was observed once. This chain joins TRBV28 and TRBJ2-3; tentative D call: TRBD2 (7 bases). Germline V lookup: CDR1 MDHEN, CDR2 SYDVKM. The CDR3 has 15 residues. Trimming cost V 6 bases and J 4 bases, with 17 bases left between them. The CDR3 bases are TGTGCCAGCAGACAAGGGGGGGCGGACGCAGATACGCAGTATTTT. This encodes CASRQGGADADTQYF.

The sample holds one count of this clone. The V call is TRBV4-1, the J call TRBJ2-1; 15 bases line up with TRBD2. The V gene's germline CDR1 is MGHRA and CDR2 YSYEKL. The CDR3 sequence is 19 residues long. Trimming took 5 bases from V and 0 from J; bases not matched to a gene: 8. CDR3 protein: CASSRTSGRDSSSYNEQFF. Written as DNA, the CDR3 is TGCGCCAGCAGCAGGACTAGCGGGAGGGACAGTAGCTCCTACAATGAGCAGTTCTTC.

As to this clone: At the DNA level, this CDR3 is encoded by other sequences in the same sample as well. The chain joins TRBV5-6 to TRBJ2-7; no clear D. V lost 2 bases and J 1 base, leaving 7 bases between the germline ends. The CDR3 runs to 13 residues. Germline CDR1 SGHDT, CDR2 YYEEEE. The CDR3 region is CASSLGRSYEQYF. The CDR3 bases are TGTGCCAGCAGCTTAGGCAGGTCCTACGAGCAGTACTTC.

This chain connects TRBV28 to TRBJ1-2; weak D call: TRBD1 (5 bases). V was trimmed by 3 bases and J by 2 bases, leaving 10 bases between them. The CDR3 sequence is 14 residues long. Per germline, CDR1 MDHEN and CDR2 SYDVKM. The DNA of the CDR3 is TGTGCCAGCAGTTTCCCCGACAGAAACTATGGCTACACCTTC. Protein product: CASSFPDRNYGYTF.

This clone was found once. The CDR3 sequence is CASSLGGQGAEKLFF. CDR3 nucleotides: TGTGCCAGCAGCTTAGGGGGACAGGGGGCGGAAAAACTGTTTTTT. This sequence joins TRBV7-9 and TRBJ1-4; 12 nucleotides align to TRBD1. Trimming cost V 1 base and J 8 bases; bases outside gene matches: 2. The CDR3 runs 15 residues. Germline V lookup: CDR1 SEHNR, CDR2 FQNEAQ (reference sequence). Looking up the rest from reference TRBV7-9 and TRBJ1-4 gives the full variable domain: DTGVSQNPRHKITKRGQNVTFRCDPISEHNRLYWYRQTLGQGPEFLTYFQNEAQLEKSRLLSDRFSAERPKGSFSTLEIQRTEQGDSAMYLCASSLGGQGAEKLFFGSGTQLSVL.

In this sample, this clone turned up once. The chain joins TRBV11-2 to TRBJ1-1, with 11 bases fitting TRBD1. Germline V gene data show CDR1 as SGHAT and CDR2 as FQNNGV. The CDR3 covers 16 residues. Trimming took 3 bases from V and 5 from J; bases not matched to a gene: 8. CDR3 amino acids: CASSFIGTGGYTEAFF. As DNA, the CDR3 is TGTGCCAGCAGCTTTATAGGGACAGGGGGTTATACTGAAGCTTTCTTT.

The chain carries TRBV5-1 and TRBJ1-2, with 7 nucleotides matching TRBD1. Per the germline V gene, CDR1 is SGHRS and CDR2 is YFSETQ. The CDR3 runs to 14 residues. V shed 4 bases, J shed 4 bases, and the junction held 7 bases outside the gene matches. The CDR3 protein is CASSAPGQTYGYTF. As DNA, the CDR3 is TGCGCCAGCAGCGCACCGGGACAGACCTATGGCTACACCTTC.

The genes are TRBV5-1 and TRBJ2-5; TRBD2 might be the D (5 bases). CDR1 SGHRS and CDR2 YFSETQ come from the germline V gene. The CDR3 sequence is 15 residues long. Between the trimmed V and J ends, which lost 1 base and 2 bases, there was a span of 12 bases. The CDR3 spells CASSLSPGKQETQYF. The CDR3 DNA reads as TGCGCCAGCAGCTTGTCACCGGGGAAACAAGAGACCCAGTACTTC.

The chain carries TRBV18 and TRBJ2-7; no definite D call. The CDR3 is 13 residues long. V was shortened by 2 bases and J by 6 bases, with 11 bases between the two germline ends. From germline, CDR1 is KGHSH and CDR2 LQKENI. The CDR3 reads CASSPGSAIEQYF. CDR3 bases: TGTGCCAGCTCACCAGGATCCGCGATCGAGCAGTACTTC.

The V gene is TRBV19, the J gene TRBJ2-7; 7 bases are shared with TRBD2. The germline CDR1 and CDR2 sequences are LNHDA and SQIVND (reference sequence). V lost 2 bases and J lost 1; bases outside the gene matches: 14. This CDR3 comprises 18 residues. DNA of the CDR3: TGTGCCAGTAGTATACAAGGGCGGGCGGGAGAGAGTTCCTACGAGCAGTACTTC. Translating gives CASSIQGRAGESSYEQYF.

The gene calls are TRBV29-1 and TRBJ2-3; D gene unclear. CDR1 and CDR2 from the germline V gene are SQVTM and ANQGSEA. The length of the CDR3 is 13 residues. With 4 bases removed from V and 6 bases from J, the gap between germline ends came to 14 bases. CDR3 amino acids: CSVGTRLSDTQYF. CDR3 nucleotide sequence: TGCAGCGTTGGGACGCGGCTCTCGGATACGCAGTATTTT.

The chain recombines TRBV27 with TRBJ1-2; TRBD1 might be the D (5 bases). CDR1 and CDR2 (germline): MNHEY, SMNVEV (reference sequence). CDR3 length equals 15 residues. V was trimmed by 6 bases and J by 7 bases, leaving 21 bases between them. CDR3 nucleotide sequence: TGTGCCAGCAGGGACTTCGGGCTCCTCCAGGGTGGCTACACCTTC. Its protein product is CASRDFGLLQGGYTF.

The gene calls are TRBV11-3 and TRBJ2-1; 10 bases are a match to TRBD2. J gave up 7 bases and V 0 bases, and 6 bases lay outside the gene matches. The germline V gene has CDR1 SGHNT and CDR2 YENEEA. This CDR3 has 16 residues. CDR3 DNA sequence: TGTGCCAGCAGCTTAGATGGTCTAGCGGGAGAAAATGAGCAGTTCTTC. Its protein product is CASSLDGLAGENEQFF.

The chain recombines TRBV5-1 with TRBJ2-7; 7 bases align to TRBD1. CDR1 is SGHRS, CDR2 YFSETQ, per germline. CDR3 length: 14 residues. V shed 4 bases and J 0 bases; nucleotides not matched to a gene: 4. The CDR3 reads CASSQGVPSYEQYF. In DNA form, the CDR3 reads TGCGCCAGCAGCCAGGGGGTGCCCTCCTACGAGCAGTACTTC. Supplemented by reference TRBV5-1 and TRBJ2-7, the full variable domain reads KAGVTQTPRYLIKTRGQQVTLSCSPISGHRSVSWYQQTPGQGLQFLFEYFSETQRNKGNFPGRFSGRQFSNSRSEMNVSTLELGDSALYLCASSQGVPSYEQYFGPGTRLTVT.